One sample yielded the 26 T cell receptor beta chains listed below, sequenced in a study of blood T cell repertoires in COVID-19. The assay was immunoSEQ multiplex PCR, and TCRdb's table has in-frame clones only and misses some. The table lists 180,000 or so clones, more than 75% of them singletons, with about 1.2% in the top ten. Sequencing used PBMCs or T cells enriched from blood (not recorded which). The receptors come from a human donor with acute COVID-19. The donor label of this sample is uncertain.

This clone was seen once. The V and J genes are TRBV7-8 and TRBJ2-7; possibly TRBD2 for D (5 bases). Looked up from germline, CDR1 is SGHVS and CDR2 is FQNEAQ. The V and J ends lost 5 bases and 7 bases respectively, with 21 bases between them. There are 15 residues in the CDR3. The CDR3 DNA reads TGTGCCAGCAGCCCCGCTTCCGGAGTTACGGGGGAGCAGTACTTC. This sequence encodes CASSPASGVTGEQYF.

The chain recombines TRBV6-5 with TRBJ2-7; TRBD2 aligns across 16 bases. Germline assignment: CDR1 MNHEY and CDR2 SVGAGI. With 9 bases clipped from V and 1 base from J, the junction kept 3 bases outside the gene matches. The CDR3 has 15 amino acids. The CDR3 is CASQGLAGGSYEQYF. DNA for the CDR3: TGTGCCAGTCAGGGACTAGCGGGGGGGTCCTACGAGCAGTACTTC.

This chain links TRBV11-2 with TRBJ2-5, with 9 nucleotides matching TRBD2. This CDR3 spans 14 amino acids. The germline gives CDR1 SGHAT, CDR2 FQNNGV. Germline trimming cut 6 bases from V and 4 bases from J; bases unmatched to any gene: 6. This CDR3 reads CASSPTSGLETQYF. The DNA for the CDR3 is TGTGCCAGCAGTCCGACTAGCGGCTTAGAGACCCAGTACTTC.

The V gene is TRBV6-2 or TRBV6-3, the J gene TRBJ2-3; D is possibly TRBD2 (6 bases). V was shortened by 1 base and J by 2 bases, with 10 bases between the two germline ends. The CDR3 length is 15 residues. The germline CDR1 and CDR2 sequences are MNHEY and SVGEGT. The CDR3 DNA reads TGTGCCAGCAGTTACTACGCGGGGAACACAGATACGCAGTATTTT. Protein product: CASSYYAGNTDTQYF.

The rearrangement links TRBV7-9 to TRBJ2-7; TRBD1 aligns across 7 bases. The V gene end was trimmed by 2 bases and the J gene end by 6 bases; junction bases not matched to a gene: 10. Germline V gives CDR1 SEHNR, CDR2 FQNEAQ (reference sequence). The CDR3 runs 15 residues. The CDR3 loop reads CASSLSAGGRGEQYF. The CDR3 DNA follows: TGTGCCAGCAGCTTATCGGCAGGGGGTAGGGGCGAGCAGTACTTC.

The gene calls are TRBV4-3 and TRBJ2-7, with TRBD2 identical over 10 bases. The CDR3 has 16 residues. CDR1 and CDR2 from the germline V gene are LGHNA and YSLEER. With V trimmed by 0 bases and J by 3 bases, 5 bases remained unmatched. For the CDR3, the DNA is TGCGCCAGCAGCCAAGATTTAACTAGCGGGGACTACGAGCAGTACTTC. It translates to CASSQDLTSGDYEQYF.

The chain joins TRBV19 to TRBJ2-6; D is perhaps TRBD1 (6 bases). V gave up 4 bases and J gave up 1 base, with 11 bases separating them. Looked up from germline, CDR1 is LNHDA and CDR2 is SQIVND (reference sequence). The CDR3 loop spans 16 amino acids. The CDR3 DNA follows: TGTGCCAGTAGTAACAGGGATTCGTCTGGGGCCAACGTCCTGACTTTC. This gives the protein CASSNRDSSGANVLTF.

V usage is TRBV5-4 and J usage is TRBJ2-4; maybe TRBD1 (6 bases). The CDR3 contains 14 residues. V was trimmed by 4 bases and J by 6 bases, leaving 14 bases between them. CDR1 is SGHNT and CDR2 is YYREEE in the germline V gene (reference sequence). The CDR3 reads CASSQPGQLNIQYF. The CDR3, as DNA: TGTGCCAGCAGCCAACCTGGACAGCTAAACATTCAGTACTTC.

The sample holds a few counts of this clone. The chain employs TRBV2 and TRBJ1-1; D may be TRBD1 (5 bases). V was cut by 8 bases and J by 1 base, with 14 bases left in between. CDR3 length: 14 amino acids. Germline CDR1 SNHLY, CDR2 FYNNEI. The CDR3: CASGDGTQNTEAFF. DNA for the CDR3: TGTGCCAGCGGAGACGGGACTCAGAACACTGAAGCTTTCTTT.

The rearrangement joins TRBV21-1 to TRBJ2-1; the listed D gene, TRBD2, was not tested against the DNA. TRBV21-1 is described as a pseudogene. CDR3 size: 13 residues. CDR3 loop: CASSKEPGTEQFF. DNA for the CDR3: TGTGCCAGCAGCAAAGAACCGGGAACTGAGCAGTTCTTC.

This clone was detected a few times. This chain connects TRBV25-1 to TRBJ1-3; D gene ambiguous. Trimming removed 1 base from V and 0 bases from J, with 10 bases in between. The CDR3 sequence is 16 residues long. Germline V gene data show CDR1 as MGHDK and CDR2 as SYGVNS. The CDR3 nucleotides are TGTGCCAGCAGTGAATGGGCGGGGAGCTCTGGAAACACCATATATTTT. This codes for CASSEWAGSSGNTIYF.

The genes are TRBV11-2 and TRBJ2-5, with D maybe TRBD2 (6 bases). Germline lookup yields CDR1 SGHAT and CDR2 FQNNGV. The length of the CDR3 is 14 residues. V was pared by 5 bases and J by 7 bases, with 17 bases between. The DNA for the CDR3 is TGTGCCAGCAGCCCTATGGGAGGATCGGGGACCCAGTACTTC. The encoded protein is CASSPMGGSGTQYF.

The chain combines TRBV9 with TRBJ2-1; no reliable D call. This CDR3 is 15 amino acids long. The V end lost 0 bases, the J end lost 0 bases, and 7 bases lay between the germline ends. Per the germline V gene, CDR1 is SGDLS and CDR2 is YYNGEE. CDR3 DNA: TGTGCCAGCAGCGTAGCCACCAGCTCCTACAATGAGCAGTTCTTC. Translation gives CASSVATSSYNEQFF.

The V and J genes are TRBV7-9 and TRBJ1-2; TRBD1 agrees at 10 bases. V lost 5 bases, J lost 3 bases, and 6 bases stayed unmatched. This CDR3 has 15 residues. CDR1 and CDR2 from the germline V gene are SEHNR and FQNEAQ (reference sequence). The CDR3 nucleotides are TGTGCCAGCAGCCCCCGGACAGGGGGAGACTATGGCTACACCTTC. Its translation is CASSPRTGGDYGYTF.

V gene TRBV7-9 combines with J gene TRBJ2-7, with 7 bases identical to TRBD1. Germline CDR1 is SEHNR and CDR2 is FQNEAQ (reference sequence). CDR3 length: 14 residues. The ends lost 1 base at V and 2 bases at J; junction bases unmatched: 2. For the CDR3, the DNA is TGTGCCAGCAGCTTAGGACAGGGTGCCTACGAGCAGTACTTC. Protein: CASSLGQGAYEQYF.

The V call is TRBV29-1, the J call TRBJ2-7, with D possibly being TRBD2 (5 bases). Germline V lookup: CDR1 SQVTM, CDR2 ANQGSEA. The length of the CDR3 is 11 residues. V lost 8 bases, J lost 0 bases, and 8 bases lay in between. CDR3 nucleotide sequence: TGCAGCTCGGCGGGCTCCTACGAGCAGTACTTC. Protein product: CSSAGSYEQYF.

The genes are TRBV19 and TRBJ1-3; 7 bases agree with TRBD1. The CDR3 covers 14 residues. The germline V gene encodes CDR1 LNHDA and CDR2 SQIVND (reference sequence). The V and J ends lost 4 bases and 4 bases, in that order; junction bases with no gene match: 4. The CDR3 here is CASSNRGTGNTIYF. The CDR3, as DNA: TGTGCCAGTAGTAACAGGGGAACAGGAAACACCATATATTTT.

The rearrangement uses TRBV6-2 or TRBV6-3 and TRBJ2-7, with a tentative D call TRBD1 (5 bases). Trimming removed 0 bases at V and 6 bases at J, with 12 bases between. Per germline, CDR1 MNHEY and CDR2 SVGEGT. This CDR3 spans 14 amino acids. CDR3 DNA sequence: TGTGCCAGCAGTTACTCGAATGGGGCTGGCGAGCAGTACTTC. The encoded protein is CASSYSNGAGEQYF.

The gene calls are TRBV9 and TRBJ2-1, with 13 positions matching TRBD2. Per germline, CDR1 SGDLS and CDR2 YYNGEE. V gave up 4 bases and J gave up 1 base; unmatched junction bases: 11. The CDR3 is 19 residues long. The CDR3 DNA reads TGTGCCAGCAGCCCCCGAACTAGCGGGGGGGCCGGTTCCTACAATGAGCAGTTCTTC. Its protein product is CASSPRTSGGAGSYNEQFF.

The CDR3 nucleotides are TGTGCTAGTGGTTCTCTGTCGGGGAACACTGAAGCTTTCTTT. This gives the protein CASGSLSGNTEAFF. The chain carries TRBV12-5 and TRBJ1-1; D not certain. V was pared by 4 bases and J by 1 base, with 10 bases between. This CDR3 spans 14 amino acids. The V gene's germline CDR1 is LGHNT and CDR2 FRNRAP.

CDR3 in DNA: TGTGCCAGCACTGAGACAGGGGCTAATTCACCCCTCCACTTT. Its translation is CASTETGANSPLHF. The V gene is TRBV2, the J gene TRBJ1-6, with 8 bases aligning to TRBD1. Germline V gene sequence: CDR1 SNHLY, CDR2 FYNNEI. The ends lost 7 bases at V and 6 bases at J; junction bases unmatched: 5. This CDR3 region has 14 residues.

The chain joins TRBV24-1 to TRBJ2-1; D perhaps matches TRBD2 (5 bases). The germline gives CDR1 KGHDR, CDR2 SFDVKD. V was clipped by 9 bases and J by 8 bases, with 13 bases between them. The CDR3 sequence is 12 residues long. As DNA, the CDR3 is TGTGCCACCTCTAGCAGGCGGGATGAGCAGTTCTTC. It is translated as CATSSRRDEQFF.

The CDR3 region is CASSYSPGTALTGELFF. CDR3 nucleotides: TGTGCCAGCAGTTATTCCCCCGGGACAGCCCTCACCGGGGAGCTGTTTTTT. The chain carries TRBV6-2 or TRBV6-3 and TRBJ2-2; 7 bases map to TRBD1. J lost 4 bases, V lost 3 bases, and 11 bases had no gene match. Germline-derived CDR1 and CDR2 are MNHEY and SVGEGT. The CDR3 spans 17 residues.

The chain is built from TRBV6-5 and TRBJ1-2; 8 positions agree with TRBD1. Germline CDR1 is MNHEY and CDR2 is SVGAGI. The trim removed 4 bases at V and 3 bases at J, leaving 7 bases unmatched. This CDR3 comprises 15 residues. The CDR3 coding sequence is TGTGCCAGCAGTTCCCTCGGGACAGGAGACTATGGCTACACCTTC. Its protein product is CASSSLGTGDYGYTF.

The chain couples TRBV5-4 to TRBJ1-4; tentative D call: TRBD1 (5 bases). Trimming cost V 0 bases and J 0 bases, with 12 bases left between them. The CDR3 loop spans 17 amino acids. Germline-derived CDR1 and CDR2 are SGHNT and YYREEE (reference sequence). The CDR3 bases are TGTGCCAGCAGCTTGGAGGGACTCCCAACAACTAATGAAAAACTGTTTTTT. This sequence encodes CASSLEGLPTTNEKLFF.

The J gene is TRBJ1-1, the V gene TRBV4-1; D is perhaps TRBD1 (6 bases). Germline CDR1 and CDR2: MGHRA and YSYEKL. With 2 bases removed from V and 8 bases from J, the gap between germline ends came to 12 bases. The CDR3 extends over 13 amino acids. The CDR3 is CASSQSQGMEAFF. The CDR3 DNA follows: TGCGCCAGCAGCCAATCCCAGGGGATGGAAGCTTTCTTT.